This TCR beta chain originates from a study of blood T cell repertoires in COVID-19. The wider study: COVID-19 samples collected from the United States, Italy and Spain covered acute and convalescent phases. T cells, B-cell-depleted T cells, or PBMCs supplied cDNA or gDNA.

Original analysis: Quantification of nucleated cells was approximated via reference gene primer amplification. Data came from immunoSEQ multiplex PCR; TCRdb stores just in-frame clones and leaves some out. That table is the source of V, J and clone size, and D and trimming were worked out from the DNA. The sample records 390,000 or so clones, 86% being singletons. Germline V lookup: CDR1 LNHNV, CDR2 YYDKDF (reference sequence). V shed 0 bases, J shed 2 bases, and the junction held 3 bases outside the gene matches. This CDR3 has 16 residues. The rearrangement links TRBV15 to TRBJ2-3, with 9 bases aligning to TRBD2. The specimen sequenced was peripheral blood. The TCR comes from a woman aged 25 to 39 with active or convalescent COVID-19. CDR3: CATSRERGGFTDTQYF. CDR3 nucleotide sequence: TGTGCCACCAGCAGAGAGCGGGGGGGGTTCACAGATACGCAGTATTTT.